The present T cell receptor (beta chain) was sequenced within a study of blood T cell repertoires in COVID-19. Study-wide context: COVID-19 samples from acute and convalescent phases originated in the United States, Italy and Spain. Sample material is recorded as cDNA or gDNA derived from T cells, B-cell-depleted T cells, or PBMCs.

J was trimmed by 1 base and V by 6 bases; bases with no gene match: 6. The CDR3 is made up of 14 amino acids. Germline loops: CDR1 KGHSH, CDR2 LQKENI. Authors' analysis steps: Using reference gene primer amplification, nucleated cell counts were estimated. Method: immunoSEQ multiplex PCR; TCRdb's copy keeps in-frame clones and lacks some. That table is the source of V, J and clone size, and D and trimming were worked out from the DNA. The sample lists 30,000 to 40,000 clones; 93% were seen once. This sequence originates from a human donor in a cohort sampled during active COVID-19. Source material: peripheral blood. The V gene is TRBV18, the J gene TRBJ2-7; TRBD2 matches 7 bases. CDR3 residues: CASSLGGGSYEQYF. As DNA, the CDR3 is TGTGCCAGCTCCCTTGGCGGGGGATCCTACGAGCAGTACTTC.